What follows are 27 T cell receptor beta chains derived from one specimen sequenced in a study of blood T cell repertoires in COVID-19. The data were produced by immunoSEQ multiplex PCR, yet TCRdb's version contains in-frame clones alone and is incomplete. The data hold 70,000 to 90,000 clones, with around 90% observed a single time. The sample was peripheral blood. These receptors all stem from a man older than 75 with active or convalescent COVID-19.

This clone was detected once. The CDR3 bases are TGTGCCAGCAGTATAACTAGGAATGAGCAGTTCTTC. This sequence encodes CASSITRNEQFF. This chain joins TRBV25-1 and TRBJ2-1; D possibly corresponds to TRBD2 (5 bases). The CDR3 has 12 residues. Germline V lookup: CDR1 MGHDK, CDR2 SYGVNS. V lost 5 bases and J lost 7, with 9 bases in between. Variable domain in full (rest from reference TRBV25-1 and TRBJ2-1): EADIYQTPRYLVIGTGKKITLECSQTMGHDKMYWYQQDPGMELHLIHYSYGVNSTEKGDLSSESTVSRIRTEHFPLTLESARPSHTSQYLCASSITRNEQFFGPGTRLTVL.

The V and J genes are TRBV28 and TRBJ1-5; D may be TRBD1 (5 bases). V was cut by 7 bases and J by 6 bases, with 16 bases left in between. The CDR3 has 14 residues. In germline, CDR1 is MDHEN, CDR2 SYDVKM. CDR3: CASKPGGEGQPQHF. The CDR3 DNA is TGTGCCAGCAAACCGGGGGGGGAGGGTCAGCCCCAGCATTTT.

The chain employs TRBV27 and TRBJ1-2; no reliable D call. Germline assignment: CDR1 MNHEY and CDR2 SMNVEV (reference sequence). V was trimmed by 5 bases and J by 6 bases, leaving 16 bases between them. The CDR3 spans 14 residues. The CDR3 sequence is CASSDRLEGNGYTF. The CDR3, as DNA: TGTGCCAGCAGTGATCGACTCGAAGGAAATGGCTACACCTTC.

The rearrangement joins TRBV10-1 to TRBJ2-2; possible D gene TRBD1, 5 bases. CDR1 is WNHNN and CDR2 is SYGVQD in the germline V gene (reference sequence). Between the trimmed V and J ends, which lost 9 bases and 4 bases, there was a span of 12 bases. There are 13 residues in the CDR3. The DNA for the CDR3 is TGCGCCAGTCAGGGTTGGGGCACCGGGGAGCTGTTTTTT. Encoded protein: CASQGWGTGELFF.

The chain links TRBV19 to TRBJ2-1; 9 bases map to TRBD2. With 5 bases clipped from V and 6 bases from J, the junction kept 17 bases outside the gene matches. The CDR3 length is 18 residues. In germline, CDR1 is LNHDA, CDR2 SQIVND (reference sequence). This CDR3 is CASSYRAPVTSGFNEQFF. In nucleotides, the CDR3 is TGTGCCAGTAGTTACAGGGCCCCGGTAACTAGCGGGTTCAATGAGCAGTTCTTC.

This rearrangement joins TRBV28 to TRBJ1-1; 8 nucleotides line up with TRBD1. The V and J ends lost 6 bases and 5 bases, in that order; junction bases with no gene match: 5. The CDR3 totals 13 residues. Germline CDR1 and CDR2: MDHEN and SYDVKM. Here the CDR3 DNA reads TGTGCCAGCAGCCTGACAGGGGATACTGAAGCTTTCTTT. Protein: CASSLTGDTEAFF.

The CDR3 is CASSLVGTAFSSGELFF. The CDR3 DNA is TGTGCCAGCAGCTTAGTGGGGACAGCCTTCTCATCCGGGGAGCTGTTTTTT. The chain joins TRBV7-2 to TRBJ2-2; 7 bases are shared with TRBD1. J gave up 6 bases and V 1 base, and 11 bases lay outside the gene matches. Germline CDR1 SGHTA, CDR2 FQGNSA. This CDR3 region has 17 residues.

This chain joins TRBV21-1 and TRBJ1-5; the tabulated D call, TRBD1, remains unverified against the DNA. TRBV21-1 corresponds to a pseudogene. The CDR3 loop spans 15 amino acids. The CDR3 spells CATFPQDRFNQPQHF. CDR3 in DNA: TGTGCCACCTTCCCCCAGGACAGGTTCAATCAGCCCCAGCATTTT.

V usage is TRBV9 and J usage is TRBJ2-3; D might be TRBD1 (6 bases). V shed 4 bases and J shed 8 bases, with 17 bases lying between them. The germline CDR1 and CDR2 sequences are SGDLS and YYNGEE. This CDR3 spans 14 amino acids. CDR3: CASSPQGPLSTQYF. The CDR3 coding sequence is TGTGCCAGCAGCCCCCAGGGGCCCCTTTCTACGCAGTATTTT.

This chain connects TRBV5-1 to TRBJ1-2; D might be TRBD1 (6 bases). From germline, CDR1 is SGHRS and CDR2 YFSETQ. The CDR3 has 15 residues. Trimming pared 0 bases from V and 5 bases from J, leaving 14 bases between. The CDR3 region is CASSLEGEAGYGYTF. The CDR3 DNA follows: TGCGCCAGCAGCTTGGAGGGGGAAGCAGGGTATGGCTACACCTTC. Combining the CDR3 with reference TRBV5-1 and TRBJ1-2 gives the whole variable domain KAGVTQTPRYLIKTRGQQVTLSCSPISGHRSVSWYQQTPGQGLQFLFEYFSETQRNKGNFPGRFSGRQFSNSRSEMNVSTLELGDSALYLCASSLEGEAGYGYTFGSGTRLTVV.

The genes are TRBV9 and TRBJ1-2; D perhaps matches TRBD1 (5 bases). The CDR3 is made up of 15 amino acids. V lost 4 bases, J lost 3 bases, and 16 bases lay in between. Per germline, CDR1 SGDLS and CDR2 YYNGEE. The CDR3 DNA is TGTGCCAGCAGCCCCCAACCTGGGGCAGACTATGGCTACACCTTC. Amino acids: CASSPQPGADYGYTF.

The V gene is TRBV2, the J gene TRBJ1-1; D gene uncertain. The CDR3 runs 14 residues. The ends were cut back, 4 bases at V and 1 base at J, with 10 bases in the middle. In germline, CDR1 is SNHLY, CDR2 FYNNEI. This CDR3 is CASSGFNRNTEAFF. Here the CDR3 DNA reads TGTGCCAGCAGTGGGTTCAACAGGAACACTGAAGCTTTCTTT.

The V call is TRBV19, the J call TRBJ1-1; TRBD1 aligns across 7 bases. Trimming took 7 bases from V and 7 from J; bases not matched to a gene: 9. The CDR3 length is 13 residues. Per germline, CDR1 LNHDA and CDR2 SQIVND (reference sequence). CDR3 DNA: TGTGCCAGTAAACTCCCAGGGGGTTATGAAGCTTTCTTT. Its protein product is CASKLPGGYEAFF.

On this clone: Germline is not matched at one junction end, which may reflect a read error. This chain uses TRBV7-7 with TRBJ2-2; 7 positions match TRBD1. The length of the CDR3 is 16 residues. Germline values: CDR1 SSHAT, CDR2 FNYEAQ (reference sequence). The CDR3 nucleotides are TGTGCTAGCAGCTTGCTAGCCACAGGGGAAGCCGGGGAGCTGTTTTTT. As protein: CASSLLATGEAGELFF.

This clone was seen just once. The chain employs TRBV9 and TRBJ2-4; the D is unclear. Trimming left V 3 bases short and J 0 bases short, with 10 bases between. The CDR3 is made up of 15 amino acids. The germline V gene encodes CDR1 SGDLS and CDR2 YYNGEE. The CDR3, as DNA: TGTGCCAGCAGCGGAGAGGAGACAGCCAAAAACATTCAGTACTTC. The encoded protein is CASSGEETAKNIQYF.

As for this clone: A junction end diverges from the germline sequence, so it may reflect a read error. V and J are TRBV7-7 and TRBJ2-1; TRBD2 might be the D (5 bases). The germline V gene has CDR1 SSHAT and CDR2 FNYEAQ (reference sequence). The CDR3 is 13 residues long. CDR3 protein: CASSFVSGNEQFF. The CDR3 DNA sequence: TGTGCTAGCAGCTTCGTTTCGGGGAATGAGCAGTTCTTC.

The rearrangement links TRBV6-5 to TRBJ1-6; 8 nucleotides line up with TRBD1. Germline loops: CDR1 MNHEY, CDR2 SVGAGI. Trimming at V came to 6 bases and at J to 9 bases, leaving 10 bases not matched to a gene. This CDR3 has 15 residues. CDR3 protein: CASRRGVQGASPLHF. CDR3 sequence (DNA): TGTGCCAGCAGACGGGGCGTGCAGGGGGCTTCACCCCTCCACTTT.

The chain joins TRBV6-5 to TRBJ1-6; D might be TRBD1 (5 bases). This CDR3 region has 16 residues. CDR1 is MNHEY and CDR2 is SVGAGI in the germline V gene. V lost 0 bases, J lost 7 bases, and 13 bases lay in between. The CDR3 bases are TGTGCCAGCAGTTACTCTTCAGGGAACATCAATTCACCCCTCCACTTT. It translates to CASSYSSGNINSPLHF.

V and J are TRBV7-9 and TRBJ1-2; 7 bases are shared with TRBD1. Germline V CDR1 and CDR2: SEHNR, FQNEAQ (reference sequence). The V gene end was trimmed by 5 bases and the J gene end by 7 bases; junction bases not matched to a gene: 10. The CDR3 covers 14 residues. The CDR3 protein is CASSPRQGVGGYTF. DNA for the CDR3: TGTGCCAGCAGCCCCCGACAGGGTGTCGGTGGCTACACCTTC. The whole variable domain, filled in from reference TRBV7-9 and TRBJ1-2, reads DTGVSQNPRHKITKRGQNVTFRCDPISEHNRLYWYRQTLGQGPEFLTYFQNEAQLEKSRLLSDRFSAERPKGSFSTLEIQRTEQGDSAMYLCASSPRQGVGGYTFGSGTRLTVV.

The chain has TRBV7-3 and TRBJ2-5; 8 bases agree with TRBD2. CDR1 is SGHTA and CDR2 is FQGTGA in the germline V gene. CDR3 length: 15 residues. Unmatched junction bases numbered 7, after V lost 3 bases and J lost 4 bases. DNA for the CDR3: TGTGCCAGCAGCTTTAGCGGGGTGGGAGTAGAGACCCAGTACTTC. Translating it yields CASSFSGVGVETQYF.

The V gene is TRBV4-1, the J gene TRBJ1-1; 8 nucleotides line up with TRBD1. Germline values: CDR1 MGHRA, CDR2 YSYEKL. This CDR3 contains 18 residues. Trimming took 6 bases from V and 4 from J; bases not matched to a gene: 19. The CDR3 coding sequence is TGCGCCAGCAGTCTCGGACAGGGACCCGTCCCTCGGGGCACTGAAGCTTTCTTT. Translated: CASSLGQGPVPRGTEAFF.

This chain's CDR3 is CASSLEWARRDNEQFF. The CDR3 DNA follows: TGTGCCAGCAGCTTGGAGTGGGCCAGGCGAGACAATGAGCAGTTCTTC. The chain employs TRBV5-6 and TRBJ2-1, with D uncertain. The CDR3 is 16 amino acids. In germline, CDR1 is SGHDT, CDR2 YYEEEE. V was shortened by 0 bases and J by 5 bases, with 15 bases between the two germline ends. Based on the CDR3 plus reference TRBV5-6 and TRBJ2-1, the full variable domain is DAGVTQSPTHLIKTRGQQVTLRCSPKSGHDTVSWYQQALGQGPQFIFQYYEEEERQRGNFPDRFSGHQFPNYSSELNVNALLLGDSALYLCASSLEWARRDNEQFFGPGTRLTVL.

The chain is built from TRBV4-1 and TRBJ2-3, with 9 positions matching TRBD1. This CDR3 is built from 16 residues. Germline CDR1 MGHRA, CDR2 YSYEKL. J lost 4 bases, V lost 2 bases, and 7 bases had no gene match. The CDR3 loop is CASSQNIGQGSDTQYF. CDR3 nucleotides: TGCGCCAGCAGCCAAAATATAGGACAGGGGTCAGATACGCAGTATTTT.

The chain combines TRBV7-6 with TRBJ1-1, with 10 bases lining up with TRBD1. Trimming cost V 5 bases and J 6 bases; bases outside gene matches: 12. The germline V gene has CDR1 SGHVS and CDR2 FNYEAQ. The CDR3 runs to 16 residues. The CDR3 is CASSRSLDRGQAEAFF. The CDR3 DNA sequence: TGTGCCAGCAGCCGAAGCCTCGACAGGGGGCAGGCTGAAGCTTTCTTT.

CDR3 bases: TGTGCCAGCAGCCGATCTGCAGCGGGACCGCAGTATTTT. This codes for CASSRSAAGPQYF. This chain connects TRBV28 to TRBJ2-3, with 7 positions matching TRBD2. The ends lost 6 bases at V and 10 bases at J; junction bases unmatched: 10. The CDR3 length is 13 residues. Germline loops: CDR1 MDHEN, CDR2 SYDVKM. Together with reference TRBV28 and TRBJ2-3, the CDR3 gives the full variable domain: DVKVTQSSRYLVKRTGEKVFLECVQDMDHENMFWYRQDPGLGLRLIYFSYDVKMKEKGDIPEGYSVSREKKERFSLILESASTNQTSMYLCASSRSAAGPQYFGPGTRLTVL.

The chain couples TRBV5-1 to TRBJ1-1; D not certain. V lost 4 bases to trimming and J lost 5 bases, with 18 bases between them. The CDR3 runs to 15 residues. CDR1 SGHRS and CDR2 YFSETQ come from the germline V gene. Here the CDR3 reads CASSPRASTTTEAFF. The CDR3 DNA follows: TGCGCCAGCAGCCCGAGGGCCTCTACCACGACTGAAGCTTTCTTT.

CDR3 DNA sequence: TGCGCCAGCAGCAAGGGACTAGCGTCTTCCTACAATGAGCAGTTCTTC. It specifies CASSKGLASSYNEQFF. The chain couples TRBV5-1 to TRBJ2-1; 10 bases match TRBD2. The CDR3 sequence is 16 residues long. Trimming cost V 4 bases and J 1 base; bases outside gene matches: 5. Germline V lookup: CDR1 SGHRS, CDR2 YFSETQ. The whole variable domain, remainder taken from reference TRBV5-1 and TRBJ2-1, is KAGVTQTPRYLIKTRGQQVTLSCSPISGHRSVSWYQQTPGQGLQFLFEYFSETQRNKGNFPGRFSGRQFSNSRSEMNVSTLELGDSALYLCASSKGLASSYNEQFFGPGTRLTVL.